This passage covers 23 T cell receptor beta chains from one sample sequenced in a study of blood T cell repertoires in COVID-19. TCRdb keeps only in-frame clones here, not all; method: immunoSEQ multiplex PCR. The profile shows about 88,000 clones, more than 70% of them singletons. Sequenced input: peripheral blood. Receptor source: a woman in her 70s with acute or convalescent COVID-19.

Concerning this clone: One end of the junction varies from germline; a read error may be responsible. Other DNA sequences in this specimen translate into the identical CDR3. The rearrangement joins TRBV24-1 to TRBJ2-3; 10 bases align to TRBD2. The CDR3 covers 17 residues. CDR1 and CDR2 from the germline V gene are KGHDR and SFDVKD. The CDR3 sequence: CATSDLGLAGATDTQYF. The CDR3 DNA reads as TGTGCCACTAGTGATTTGGGGCTAGCGGGAGCCACAGATACGCAGTATTTT.

The DNA of the CDR3 is TGTGCCAGCAGTTTAACGGGTTCCAATCAGCCCCAGCATTTT. It is translated as CASSLTGSNQPQHF. The J gene is TRBJ1-5, the V gene TRBV27; D remains unclear. CDR3 length: 14 residues. Germline loops: CDR1 MNHEY, CDR2 SMNVEV (reference sequence). V was trimmed by 2 bases and J by 3 bases, leaving 8 bases between them.

This clone occurred once. The genes are TRBV19 and TRBJ2-3; 9 nucleotides agree with TRBD1. The CDR3 consists of 13 residues. Germline trimming cut 6 bases from V and 4 bases from J; bases unmatched to any gene: 2. Germline V lookup: CDR1 LNHDA, CDR2 SQIVND (reference sequence). CDR3 nucleotides: TGTGCCAGTAGGGACAGGGGTCCAGATACGCAGTATTTT. Protein: CASRDRGPDTQYF.

This clone was counted only a few times. This chain connects TRBV6-1 to TRBJ1-3; TRBD1 might be the D (5 bases). This CDR3 contains 16 residues. In germline, CDR1 is MNHNS, CDR2 SASEGT. The V end lost 1 base, the J end lost 1 base, and 11 bases lay between the germline ends. The chain's CDR3 is CASSEGTQLSGNTIYF. The CDR3 DNA reads TGTGCCAGCAGTGAAGGGACACAGCTTTCTGGAAACACCATATATTTT.

CDR3 amino acids: CASGTVYEQYV. Here the CDR3 DNA reads TGTGCCAGCGGGACAGTCTACGAGCAGTACGTC. The chain has TRBV6-5 and TRBJ2-7; 7 nucleotides line up with TRBD1. Looked up from germline, CDR1 is MNHEY and CDR2 is SVGAGI. The CDR3 is 11 amino acids. The junction had 1 base not matched to a gene; V was cut back by 8 bases and J by 3 bases.

The V call is TRBV21-1, the J call TRBJ1-6; the table's D call, TRBD1, was not checked against the DNA. TRBV21-1 is described as a pseudogene. The length of the CDR3 is 19 residues. The CDR3 is CASSKVEGFGGGVNSPLHF. The CDR3 DNA is TGTGCCAGCAGCAAAGTAGAAGGCTTTGGAGGGGGCGTGAATTCACCCCTCCACTTT.

V and J are TRBV30 and TRBJ2-1; 10 positions agree with TRBD1. The germline gives CDR1 GTSNPN, CDR2 SVGIG (reference sequence). Trimming took 3 bases from V and 3 from J; bases not matched to a gene: 2. The length of the CDR3 is 14 residues. Here the CDR3 DNA reads TGTGCCTGGAGGGGGACAGGGGACTACAATGAGCAGTTCTTC. Protein product: CAWRGTGDYNEQFF.

The V call is TRBV7-2, the J call TRBJ2-1, with D possibly matching TRBD1 (6 bases). Trimming took off 5 bases at V and 0 bases at J, with 14 bases between the two ends. Germline CDR1 is SGHTA and CDR2 is FQGNSA. This CDR3 contains 16 residues. CDR3 in amino acids: CASSLNRASSYNEQFF. In nucleotides, the CDR3 is TGTGCCAGCAGCCTCAACAGGGCCAGCTCCTACAATGAGCAGTTCTTC.

The CDR3 DNA sequence: TGTGCCAGCAGTCCTCCGACAGGGGCCTATGGCTACACCTTC. Translation: CASSPPTGAYGYTF. This chain uses TRBV6-5 with TRBJ1-2; TRBD1 aligns across 8 bases. CDR1 is MNHEY, CDR2 SVGAGI, per germline. The CDR3 consists of 14 residues. With V trimmed by 5 bases and J by 4 bases, 6 bases remained unmatched.

The chain joins TRBV7-9 to TRBJ2-7; tentative D call: TRBD1 (6 bases). This CDR3 has 14 amino acids. Germline loops: CDR1 SEHNR, CDR2 FQNEAQ (reference sequence). The V end lost 0 bases, the J end lost 9 bases, and 15 bases lay between the germline ends. Written as DNA, the CDR3 is TGTGCCAGCAGCTTAGCGGGCCGAGGGGGTGTGCAGTACGTC. As protein: CASSLAGRGGVQYV.

This chain joins TRBV11-2 and TRBJ1-5; perhaps TRBD1 as D (5 bases). CDR3 length equals 15 residues. V lost 1 base to trimming and J lost 4 bases, with 11 bases between them. Germline CDR1 is SGHAT and CDR2 is FQNNGV. In DNA, the CDR3 is TGTGCCAGCAGCTTAGGGGGGGGTATTAATCAGCCCCAGCATTTT. This codes for CASSLGGGINQPQHF. Full variable domain (remainder filled in from reference TRBV11-2 and TRBJ1-5): EAGVAQSPRYKIIEKRQSVAFWCNPISGHATLYWYQQILGQGPKLLIQFQNNGVVDDSQLPKDRFSAERLKGVDSTLKIQPAKLEDSAVYLCASSLGGGINQPQHFGDGTRLSIL.

The chain has TRBV25-1 and TRBJ1-6; 7 bases are a match to TRBD1. Germline loops: CDR1 MGHDK, CDR2 SYGVNS. This CDR3 has 15 residues. V lost 4 bases, J lost 9 bases, and 9 bases stayed unmatched. The CDR3 sequence: CASSARGFQGSPLHF. In DNA form, the CDR3 reads TGTGCCAGCAGTGCCAGGGGGTTCCAAGGTTCACCCCTCCACTTT. Full variable domain (rest looked up from reference TRBV25-1 and TRBJ1-6): EADIYQTPRYLVIGTGKKITLECSQTMGHDKMYWYQQDPGMELHLIHYSYGVNSTEKGDLSSESTVSRIRTEHFPLTLESARPSHTSQYLCASSARGFQGSPLHFGNGTRLTVT.

The chain joins TRBV2 to TRBJ1-2; 7 bases are shared with TRBD1. This CDR3 comprises 17 residues. CDR1 and CDR2 (germline): SNHLY, FYNNEI. V dropped 0 bases and J dropped 3; count of bases not matched to a gene: 10. The CDR3 here is CASSEAVQGVYHYGYTF. The CDR3, as DNA: TGTGCCAGCAGTGAAGCTGTCCAGGGGGTCTATCACTATGGCTACACCTTC.

CDR3 nucleotides: TGTGCCAGCAGCTTAGGCCCAGACTACGAGCAGTACGTC. Its protein is CASSLGPDYEQYV. J is TRBJ2-7 and V is TRBV11-2, with no clear D. This CDR3 contains 13 residues. The V gene's germline CDR1 is SGHAT and CDR2 FQNNGV. The V and J ends lost 1 base and 3 bases respectively, with 7 bases between them.

The V gene is TRBV10-3, the J gene TRBJ2-1; 8 bases map to TRBD1. Per the germline V gene, CDR1 is ENHRY and CDR2 is SYGVKD. The CDR3 spans 14 residues. With V trimmed by 6 bases and J by 7 bases, 8 bases remained unmatched. DNA for the CDR3: TGTGCCATCAGCCCCGGACAGGGAGTGAATGAGCAGTTCTTC. Translated: CAISPGQGVNEQFF.

CDR3 nucleotides: TGTGCCAGTACCATGACAGGGTTCAATCAGCCCCAGCATTTT. As protein: CASTMTGFNQPQHF. The chain is built from TRBV19 and TRBJ1-5; 7 bases map to TRBD1. From germline, CDR1 is LNHDA and CDR2 SQIVND (reference sequence). With 7 bases clipped from V and 3 bases from J, the junction kept 6 bases outside the gene matches. The CDR3 contains 14 residues.

J is TRBJ1-1 and V is TRBV18, with D possibly TRBD1 on 5 matching bases. This CDR3 has 16 residues. The V gene's germline CDR1 is KGHSH and CDR2 LQKENI. Trimming shortened V by 5 bases and J by 0 bases, and 16 bases separated the two germline ends. The CDR3 protein is CASSTGMSGVNTEAFF. Written as DNA, the CDR3 is TGTGCCAGCTCAACCGGGATGTCGGGGGTGAACACTGAAGCTTTCTTT.

V is TRBV7-9 and J is TRBJ2-7, with 7 bases that match TRBD2. The CDR3 covers 17 residues. Looked up from germline, CDR1 is SEHNR and CDR2 is FQNEAQ (reference sequence). V dropped 4 bases and J dropped 2; count of bases not matched to a gene: 14. The CDR3 reads CASSSPPRSGRAYEQYV. The CDR3 region has the DNA TGTGCCAGCAGCTCGCCGCCCCGTAGCGGGCGCGCCTACGAGCAGTACGTC.

The chain is built from TRBV28 and TRBJ2-5; 10 bases match TRBD1. This CDR3 comprises 17 residues. Germline CDR1 is MDHEN and CDR2 is SYDVKM. With V trimmed by 7 bases and J by 5 bases, 16 bases remained unmatched. CDR3 DNA sequence: TGTGCCAGCACCAATGGGGGGGCGACAGGGGGCAGGGAGACCCAGTACTTC. The encoded protein is CASTNGGATGGRETQYF.

V usage is TRBV7-2 and J usage is TRBJ2-7, with D unresolved. Germline CDR1 and CDR2: SGHTA and FQGNSA. The CDR3 extends over 14 amino acids. V was shortened by 1 base and J by 2 bases, with 9 bases between the two germline ends. Here the CDR3 reads CASSLGSGPYEQYV. The CDR3 DNA sequence: TGTGCCAGCAGCTTAGGGTCAGGCCCCTACGAGCAGTACGTC.

The V call is TRBV29-1, the J call TRBJ2-3, with 11 bases that match TRBD2. CDR1 is SQVTM and CDR2 is ANQGSEA in the germline V gene. The CDR3 extends over 14 amino acids. V lost 7 bases and J lost 4; bases outside the gene matches: 7. CDR3 sequence reads: CSGTIAGGSDTQYF. The CDR3 region has the DNA TGCAGCGGAACCATAGCGGGGGGGTCAGATACGCAGTATTTT.

The chain couples TRBV4-1 to TRBJ1-4; D gene ambiguous. Trimming left V 0 bases short and J 4 bases short, with 15 bases between. This CDR3 has 17 amino acids. Germline CDR1 MGHRA, CDR2 YSYEKL. The CDR3 sequence is CASSQDPPGGYNEKLFF. For the CDR3, the DNA is TGCGCCAGCAGCCAAGATCCCCCCGGCGGATATAATGAAAAACTGTTTTTT.

The J gene is TRBJ2-7, the V gene TRBV28; 9 nucleotides line up with TRBD1. The CDR3 loop spans 14 amino acids. From germline, CDR1 is MDHEN and CDR2 SYDVKM. J gave up 5 bases and V 3 bases, and 5 bases lay outside the gene matches. CDR3 DNA sequence: TGTGCCAGCAGTTTGCCGGGACAGGGCGACGAGCAGTACGTC. As protein: CASSLPGQGDEQYV.